These 20 T cell receptor beta chains were all obtained from the same sample, sequenced in a study of cytomegalovirus exposure and HLA in healthy donors (dated by TCRdb to 2016 to 2017). Libraries were prepared through the immunoSEQ multiplex PCR assay. The multiplex PCR relied on a mix of 60 forward primers for TCR Vbeta segments and 13 reverse primers for TCR Jbeta segments. The immuneACCESS repertoire file appears here via TCRdb, limited to in-frame rearrangements. These files lack a portion of the clones; in checked studies, under half of the deficit traces to unresolved V genes, and the cause of the others is not known. The sample yields approximately 120,000 clones; 78% were counted once. The top ten clones comprise around 3.6% of the sample. Sample: PBMCs. Every receptor here comes from a man aged 40-50 years in good health and CMV-seronegative.

The CDR3 DNA is TGTGCCAGCAGACCCGTACAGTCCTATAATTCACCCCTCCACTTT. This translates into CASRPVQSYNSPLHF. V gene TRBV27 combines with J gene TRBJ1-6; D not resolved. The length of the CDR3 is 15 residues. CDR1 is MNHEY, CDR2 SMNVEV, per germline (reference sequence). The germline V and J ends were trimmed by 6 bases and 1 base, with 10 bases remaining between them.

The V gene is TRBV7-9, the J gene TRBJ2-7; 7 bases line up with TRBD1. There are 14 residues in the CDR3. Losses at the gene ends were 5 bases for V and 2 bases for J; bases not matched to a gene: 6. Germline V CDR1 and CDR2: SEHNR, FQNEAQ (reference sequence). The CDR3 bases are TGTGCCAGCAGCCCAGGGACAGATCCCTACGAGCAGTACTTC. Translation: CASSPGTDPYEQYF.

The chain carries TRBV5-4 and TRBJ2-1, with no clear D. V was cut by 0 bases and J by 6 bases, with 13 bases left in between. The CDR3 runs 15 residues. CDR1 SGHNT and CDR2 YYREEE come from the germline V gene (reference sequence). The CDR3 coding sequence is TGTGCCAGCAGCTTGGGTCTTGGGCCGAGCAATGAGCAGTTCTTC. Translation gives CASSLGLGPSNEQFF.

The chain carries TRBV7-2 and TRBJ2-5; the D gene is possibly TRBD2 (7 bases). The V end lost 7 bases, the J end lost 2 bases, and 20 bases lay between the germline ends. The germline V gene has CDR1 SGHTA and CDR2 FQGNSA. CDR3 length equals 16 residues. DNA of the CDR3: TGTGCCAGCACCTCGAGCGGAGGGAGGGGGCAAGAGACCCAGTACTTC. Translated, it gives CASTSSGGRGQETQYF.

The chain carries TRBV6-5 and TRBJ2-3; D might be TRBD1 (7 bases). Trimming left V 8 bases short and J 1 base short, with 16 bases between. This CDR3 comprises 15 residues. Germline CDR1 and CDR2: MNHEY and SVGAGI. CDR3 bases: TGTGCCAGCGCTGGAGGGGGCCTCGGCACAGATACGCAGTATTTT. Translation: CASAGGGLGTDTQYF.

The rearrangement uses TRBV5-1 and TRBJ2-5; D is undetermined. Germline assignment: CDR1 SGHRS and CDR2 YFSETQ. V lost 4 bases to trimming and J lost 5 bases, with 9 bases between them. The CDR3 extends over 12 amino acids. The CDR3 is CASSPPSETQYF. DNA of the CDR3: TGCGCCAGCAGCCCTCCCAGTGAGACCCAGTACTTC. The full variable domain, completed using reference TRBV5-1 and TRBJ2-5, is KAGVTQTPRYLIKTRGQQVTLSCSPISGHRSVSWYQQTPGQGLQFLFEYFSETQRNKGNFPGRFSGRQFSNSRSEMNVSTLELGDSALYLCASSPPSETQYFGPGTRLLVL.

The chain has TRBV30 and TRBJ1-2; 11 bases match TRBD1. The CDR3 totals 15 residues. The germline gives CDR1 GTSNPN, CDR2 SVGIG (reference sequence). J gave up 6 bases and V 5 bases, and 11 bases lay outside the gene matches. The CDR3, as DNA: TGTGCCTGGCTAAGAGGACAGGGGGCCACAAATGGCTACACCTTC. Protein: CAWLRGQGATNGYTF. Full variable domain (missing parts from reference TRBV30 and TRBJ1-2): SQTIHQWPATLVQPVGSPLSLECTVEGTSNPNLYWYRQAAGRGLQLLFYSVGIGQISSEVPQNLSASRPQDRQFILSSKKLLLSDSGFYLCAWLRGQGATNGYTFGSGTRLTVV.

This chain uses TRBV5-8 with TRBJ1-6; D is unresolved. The CDR3 has 15 amino acids. The V gene lost 4 bases and the J gene lost 6 bases, with 14 bases spanning the gap. CDR1 is SGHTS and CDR2 is YDEGEE in the germline V gene. The CDR3 nucleotides read TGTGCCAGCAGCCCTCTCACGGAGTCTAATTCACCCCTCCACTTT. It encodes CASSPLTESNSPLHF. Together with reference TRBV5-8 and TRBJ1-6, the CDR3 gives the full variable domain: EAGVTQSPTHLIKTRGQQATLRCSPISGHTSVYWYQQALGLGLQFLLWYDEGEERNRGNFPPRFSGRQFPNYSSELNVNALELEDSALYLCASSPLTESNSPLHFGNGTRLTVT.

The chain combines TRBV6-7 with TRBJ1-1, with 7 bases that match TRBD1. TRBV6-7 is noted as an ORF with a role that remains uncertain. The CDR3 covers 15 residues. The V gene end was trimmed by 2 bases and the J gene end by 10 bases; junction bases not matched to a gene: 13. CDR3 protein: CASSYIGTVLTRAFF. CDR3 coding DNA: TGTGCCAGCAGTTACATTGGGACAGTACTAACCCGAGCTTTCTTT.

In its sample, this clone was seen a few times. This sequence joins TRBV7-8 and TRBJ1-6; perhaps TRBD1 as D (5 bases). Germline V gives CDR1 SGHVS, CDR2 FQNEAQ. Trimming removed 6 bases at V and 4 bases at J, with 10 bases between. The CDR3 length is 14 residues. The DNA for the CDR3 is TGTGCCAGCAGACCGGGGGGTTATAATTCACCCCTCCACTTT. It specifies CASRPGGYNSPLHF.

This clone has a handful of counts. The chain is built from TRBV5-1 and TRBJ2-3; perhaps TRBD2 as D (6 bases). The CDR3 has 14 residues. CDR1 is SGHRS and CDR2 is YFSETQ in the germline V gene. The V end was cut by 6 bases, the J end by 4 bases, with 15 bases between. CDR3 amino acids: CASIAGSTPDTQYF. CDR3 bases: TGCGCCAGCATCGCCGGGAGCACCCCAGATACGCAGTATTTT. The entire variable domain, with the rest obtained from reference TRBV5-1 and TRBJ2-3, is as follows: KAGVTQTPRYLIKTRGQQVTLSCSPISGHRSVSWYQQTPGQGLQFLFEYFSETQRNKGNFPGRFSGRQFSNSRSEMNVSTLELGDSALYLCASIAGSTPDTQYFGPGTRLTVL.

The chain links TRBV19 to TRBJ1-2; D remains ambiguous. Germline V gene lookup returns CDR1 LNHDA and CDR2 SQIVND (reference sequence). Trimming cost V 9 bases and J 5 bases, with 7 bases left between them. This CDR3 region has 10 residues. CDR3 bases: TGTGCCAGCCGGGAATATGGCTACACCTTC. Encoded protein: CASREYGYTF.

This sequence joins TRBV5-1 and TRBJ2-5, with a possible D match to TRBD2 (5 bases). The CDR3 totals 14 residues. Germline V CDR1 and CDR2: SGHRS, YFSETQ. The V end was cut by 4 bases, the J end by 1 base, with 11 bases between. The CDR3 DNA is TGCGCCAGCAGCAGGAGCGGTCTCCAAGAGACCCAGTACTTC. Translation gives CASSRSGLQETQYF.

This clone was seen just once. V usage is TRBV29-1 and J usage is TRBJ2-2; 7 nucleotides agree with TRBD1. Germline V gene lookup returns CDR1 SQVTM and CDR2 ANQGSEA. The CDR3 contains 12 residues. The V and J ends lost 6 bases and 5 bases, in that order; junction bases with no gene match: 3. The CDR3 coding sequence is TGCAGCGTAATACAGGGGACCGGGGAGCTGTTTTTT. This encodes CSVIQGTGELFF.

This chain's CDR3 is CASSKDIEQYF. Here the CDR3 DNA reads TGTGCCAGCAGTAAAGATATCGAGCAGTACTTC. The chain is built from TRBV6-1 and TRBJ2-7; D is ambiguous. This CDR3 is 11 amino acids long. CDR1 MNHNS and CDR2 SASEGT come from the germline V gene. V was shortened by 5 bases and J by 6 bases, with 8 bases between the two germline ends.

This CDR3 is CASSLLGGPTYEQYF. In nucleotides, the CDR3 is TGTGCCAGCAGTTTATTGGGAGGGCCTACCTACGAGCAGTACTTC. This rearrangement joins TRBV28 to TRBJ2-7; 7 bases match TRBD2. The V gene end was trimmed by 1 base and the J gene end by 2 bases; junction bases not matched to a gene: 5. The CDR3 consists of 15 residues. CDR1 is MDHEN, CDR2 SYDVKM, per germline.

Notes on this clone: Other nucleotide sequences in the sample specify the same CDR3. V usage is TRBV15 and J usage is TRBJ1-1; unclear D gene. Trimming stripped 0 bases from V and 4 bases from J, with 9 bases between. The CDR3 runs to 14 residues. Germline CDR1 LNHNV, CDR2 YYDKDF (reference sequence). The CDR3 here is CATSRDRRGTEAFF. CDR3 coding DNA: TGTGCCACCAGCAGAGATAGGCGGGGCACTGAAGCTTTCTTT.

This clone has just one count. This chain connects TRBV7-2 to TRBJ2-3; weak D call: TRBD2 (7 bases). The CDR3 spans 15 residues. The germline V and J ends were trimmed by 8 bases and 6 bases, with 21 bases remaining between them. The V gene's germline CDR1 is SGHTA and CDR2 FQGNSA. Here the CDR3 reads CASSAWGGAKDTQYF. CDR3 nucleotides: TGTGCCAGCTCAGCCTGGGGGGGGGCCAAGGATACGCAGTATTTT. The variable domain in full, with the rest retrieved from reference TRBV7-2 and TRBJ2-3, is GAGVSQSPSNKVTEKGKDVELRCDPISGHTALYWYRQSLGQGLEFLIYFQGNSAPDKSGLPSDRFSAERTGGSVSTLTIQRTQQEDSAVYLCASSAWGGAKDTQYFGPGTRLTVL.

The V and J genes are TRBV28 and TRBJ1-3; no definite D call. Trimming pared 2 bases from V and 6 bases from J, leaving 8 bases between. Germline CDR1 and CDR2: MDHEN and SYDVKM. CDR3 length: 13 residues. The CDR3 sequence: CASSLRHENTIYF. CDR3 nucleotide sequence: TGTGCCAGCAGTTTACGACACGAAAACACCATATATTTT. The full variable domain, completed using reference TRBV28 and TRBJ1-3, is DVKVTQSSRYLVKRTGEKVFLECVQDMDHENMFWYRQDPGLGLRLIYFSYDVKMKEKGDIPEGYSVSREKKERFSLILESASTNQTSMYLCASSLRHENTIYFGEGSWLTVV.

The rearrangement joins TRBV5-1 to TRBJ2-7, with 7 bases that match TRBD1. Germline CDR1 is SGHRS and CDR2 is YFSETQ. The CDR3 is made up of 13 amino acids. The V and J ends lost 3 bases and 2 bases, in that order; junction bases with no gene match: 2. CDR3 in amino acids: CASSSDRPYEQYF. CDR3 DNA sequence: TGCGCCAGCAGCTCGGACAGGCCCTACGAGCAGTACTTC.